The 13 T cell receptor beta chains below were found in one sample sequenced in a study of T cell repertoires in cytomegalovirus infection (dated by TCRdb to between 2018 and 2020). The antigens these receptors bind are not known. Reads for this sample came from an Illumina HiSeq 1500. TCRdb's own reprocessing of the public reads used fastp at Q25 and MiXCR and kept productive beta chains. Under each unique CDR3 protein, matching rows form one entry showing the most common genes and DNA. This sample lists roughly 700,000 distinct CDR3 sequences; 30% to 35% were detected once. The ten largest clones represent roughly 18% of the sample. The treatment or condition label of this sample denotes: in vitro stimulation with specific CMV peptide epitopes to enrich CMV-specific T cells. The input for sequencing was cultured PBMCs, taken from culture after CMV antigen stimulation. These receptors were collected from a human donor in good health (CMV status not recorded). Some clones in this sample may be carry-over from other donors' samples.

In this sample, this clonotype turned up a few times. CDR3 region: CASSGIINEKLFF. The CDR3 DNA follows: TGTGCCAGCAGTGGGATTATTAATGAAAAACTGTTTTTT. The chain uses TRBV6-1 and TRBJ1-4; D is unclear. The V gene's germline CDR1 is MNHNS and CDR2 SASEGT. This CDR3 is built from 13 residues. The V end lost 4 bases, the J end lost 4 bases, and 7 bases lay between the germline ends.

This clonotype was counted between two and nine times. The chain couples TRBV11-2 to TRBJ2-3, with D hard to call. Germline V gene lookup returns CDR1 SGHAT and CDR2 FQNNGV. This CDR3 has 16 residues. V was trimmed by 1 base and J by 5 bases, leaving 16 bases between them. CDR3 nucleotide sequence: TGTGCCAGCAGCTTAGCGTACAGAACCCTTAAAGATACGCAGTATTTT. This translates into CASSLAYRTLKDTQYF.

V is TRBV7-9 and J is TRBJ1-2, with TRBD1 matching over 7 bases. The CDR3 consists of 14 residues. With V trimmed by 1 base and J by 4 bases, 3 bases remained unmatched. Germline CDR1 SEHNR, CDR2 FQNEAQ (reference sequence). The CDR3 sequence is CASSLGDSLYGYTF. In DNA form, the CDR3 reads TGTGCCAGCAGCTTAGGGGACAGCCTCTATGGCTACACCTTC.

V and J are TRBV12-3 or TRBV12-4 and TRBJ2-3; 8 bases agree with TRBD2. V was pared by 6 bases and J by 4 bases, with 6 bases of the junction left unmatched. The CDR3 extends over 14 amino acids. CDR3 loop: CASSLPGLADTQYF. The CDR3 region has the DNA TGTGCCAGCAGCCTCCCGGGACTAGCAGATACGCAGTATTTT.

V and J are TRBV28 and TRBJ1-2; 9 nucleotides agree with TRBD1. The V gene's germline CDR1 is MDHEN and CDR2 SYDVKM. This CDR3 is built from 18 residues. J was trimmed by 3 bases and V by 3 bases; bases with no gene match: 14. CDR3 sequence reads: CASSLGGYGQGHHYGYTF. CDR3 DNA: TGTGCCAGCAGTTTGGGGGGCTACGGACAGGGGCATCACTATGGCTACACCTTC.

There are a few counts of this clonotype. The chain links TRBV7-8 to TRBJ2-1; TRBD1 is a possible D gene (6 bases). With 6 bases removed from V and 10 bases from J, the gap between germline ends came to 16 bases. CDR1 is SGHVS and CDR2 is FQNEAQ in the germline V gene. The CDR3 contains 13 residues. The CDR3 DNA follows: TGTGCCAGCAGAGAACGGGGAACAGGGGAGCAGTTCTTC. This translates into CASRERGTGEQFF.

The rearrangement links TRBV19 to TRBJ1-1; TRBD1 agrees at 7 bases. This CDR3 spans 19 amino acids. Unmatched junction bases numbered 19, after V lost 5 bases and J lost 1 base. CDR1 LNHDA and CDR2 SQIVND come from the germline V gene (reference sequence). The chain's CDR3 is CASSDPSLRGGKWNTEAFF. CDR3 DNA: TGTGCCAGTAGTGACCCATCCCTTAGAGGGGGCAAATGGAACACTGAAGCTTTCTTT.

A few counts support this clonotype. The chain employs TRBV6-4 and TRBJ2-4, with 7 bases that match TRBD2. The CDR3 covers 13 residues. The J segment lost 7 bases and the V segment lost 3 bases, leaving 3 bases of the junction unmatched. The germline V gene encodes CDR1 MRHNA and CDR2 SNTAGT. The CDR3 nucleotides read TGTGCCAGCAGTGATGAAGCGGGGAACATTCAGTACTTC. This gives the protein CASSDEAGNIQYF.

The V and J genes are TRBV11-2 and TRBJ2-1, with D possibly TRBD1 on 6 matching bases. The CDR3 contains 15 residues. Trimming cost V 5 bases and J 4 bases, with 15 bases left between them. Germline loops: CDR1 SGHAT, CDR2 FQNNGV. The CDR3 is CASSAPQGPYNEQFF. Written as DNA, the CDR3 is TGTGCCAGCAGCGCGCCCCAGGGGCCGTACAATGAGCAGTTCTTC.

This chain links TRBV7-2 with TRBJ2-2; the D is unclear. V was pared by 0 bases and J by 0 bases, with 11 bases between. The CDR3 extends over 17 amino acids. The germline V gene encodes CDR1 SGHTA and CDR2 FQGNSA. The CDR3 nucleotides read TGTGCCAGCAGCTTAGCGCGTCGACTCCCGAACACCGGGGAGCTGTTTTTT. As protein: CASSLARRLPNTGELFF. Full variable domain (missing parts from reference TRBV7-2 and TRBJ2-2): GAGVSQSPSNKVTEKGKDVELRCDPISGHTALYWYRQSLGQGLEFLIYFQGNSAPDKSGLPSDRFSAERTGGSVSTLTIQRTQQEDSAVYLCASSLARRLPNTGELFFGEGSRLTVL.

This clonotype showed up just a few times. V and J are TRBV5-6 and TRBJ2-5, with 9 nucleotides matching TRBD2. This CDR3 comprises 13 residues. J lost 5 bases, V lost 4 bases, and 3 bases had no gene match. CDR1 and CDR2 (germline): SGHDT, YYEEEE. The CDR3 bases are TGTGCCAGCAGCAGCGGGAGGTTTGAGACCCAGTACTTC. Translating gives CASSSGRFETQYF.

There are many counts of this clonotype. In DNA, the CDR3 is TGTGCCAGCAGTTTGACTAGCGGGAGATACAATGAGCAGTTCTTC. As protein: CASSLTSGRYNEQFF. The V gene is TRBV6-5, the J gene TRBJ2-1; 12 bases agree with TRBD2. The length of the CDR3 is 15 residues. The germline V gene encodes CDR1 MNHEY and CDR2 SVGAGI. The trim removed 4 bases at V and 4 bases at J, leaving 2 bases unmatched.

This clonotype was recorded at least ten times. The V gene is TRBV7-2, the J gene TRBJ2-1, with unresolved D. Germline lookup yields CDR1 SGHTA and CDR2 FQGNSA. The CDR3 totals 13 residues. V gave up 5 bases and J gave up 6 bases, with 11 bases separating them. DNA for the CDR3: TGTGCCAGCAGCACAGTCCTCTTCAATGAGCAGTTCTTC. This gives the protein CASSTVLFNEQFF. The whole variable domain, remainder taken from reference TRBV7-2 and TRBJ2-1, is GAGVSQSPSNKVTEKGKDVELRCDPISGHTALYWYRQSLGQGLEFLIYFQGNSAPDKSGLPSDRFSAERTGGSVSTLTIQRTQQEDSAVYLCASSTVLFNEQFFGPGTRLTVL.